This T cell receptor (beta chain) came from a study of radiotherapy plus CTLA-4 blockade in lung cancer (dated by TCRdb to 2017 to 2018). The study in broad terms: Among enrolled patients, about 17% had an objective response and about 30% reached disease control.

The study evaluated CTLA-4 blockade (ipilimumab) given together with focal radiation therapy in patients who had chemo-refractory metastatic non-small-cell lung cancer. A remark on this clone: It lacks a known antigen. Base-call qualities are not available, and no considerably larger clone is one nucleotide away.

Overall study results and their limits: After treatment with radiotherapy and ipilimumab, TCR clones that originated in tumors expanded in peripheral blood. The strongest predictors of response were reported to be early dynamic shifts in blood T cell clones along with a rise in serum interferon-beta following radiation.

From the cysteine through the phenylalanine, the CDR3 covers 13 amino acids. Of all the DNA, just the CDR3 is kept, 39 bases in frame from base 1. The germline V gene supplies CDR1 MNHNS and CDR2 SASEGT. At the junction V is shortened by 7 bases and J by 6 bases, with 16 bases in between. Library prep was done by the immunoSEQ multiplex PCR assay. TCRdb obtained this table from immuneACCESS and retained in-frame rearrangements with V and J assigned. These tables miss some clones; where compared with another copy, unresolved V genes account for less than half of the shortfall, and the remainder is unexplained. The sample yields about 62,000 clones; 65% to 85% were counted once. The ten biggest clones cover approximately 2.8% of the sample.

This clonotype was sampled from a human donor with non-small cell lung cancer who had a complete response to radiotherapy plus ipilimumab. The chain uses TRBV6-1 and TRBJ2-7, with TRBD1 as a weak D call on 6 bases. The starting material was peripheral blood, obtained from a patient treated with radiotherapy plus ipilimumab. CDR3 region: CASIQNTRGEQYF. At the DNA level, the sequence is TGTGCCAGCATCCAAAACACCAGGGGCGAGCAGTACTTC.